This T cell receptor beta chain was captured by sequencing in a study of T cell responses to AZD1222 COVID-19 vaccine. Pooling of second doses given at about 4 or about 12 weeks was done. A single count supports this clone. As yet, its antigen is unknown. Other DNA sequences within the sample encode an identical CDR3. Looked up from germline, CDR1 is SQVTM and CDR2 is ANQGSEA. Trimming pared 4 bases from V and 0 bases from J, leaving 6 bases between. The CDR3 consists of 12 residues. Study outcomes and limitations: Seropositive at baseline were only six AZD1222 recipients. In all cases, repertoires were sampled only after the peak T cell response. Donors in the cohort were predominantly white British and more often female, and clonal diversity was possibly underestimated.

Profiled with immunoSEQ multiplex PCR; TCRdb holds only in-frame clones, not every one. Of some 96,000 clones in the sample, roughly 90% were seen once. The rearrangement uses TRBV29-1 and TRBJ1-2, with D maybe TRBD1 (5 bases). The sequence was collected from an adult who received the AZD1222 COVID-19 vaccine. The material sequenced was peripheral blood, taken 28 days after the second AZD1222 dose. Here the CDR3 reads CSVGTPNYGYTF. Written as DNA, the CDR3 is TGCAGCGTTGGGACACCTAACTATGGCTACACCTTC.